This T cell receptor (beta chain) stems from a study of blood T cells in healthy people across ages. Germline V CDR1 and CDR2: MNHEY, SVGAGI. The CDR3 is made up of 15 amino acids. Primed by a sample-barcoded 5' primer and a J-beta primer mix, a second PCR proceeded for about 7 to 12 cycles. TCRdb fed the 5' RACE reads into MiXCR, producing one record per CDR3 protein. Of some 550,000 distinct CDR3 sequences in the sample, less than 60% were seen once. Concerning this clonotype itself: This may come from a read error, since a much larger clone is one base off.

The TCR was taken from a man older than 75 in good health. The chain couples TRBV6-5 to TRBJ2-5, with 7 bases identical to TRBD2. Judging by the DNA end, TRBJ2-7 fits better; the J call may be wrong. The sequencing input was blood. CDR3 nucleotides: TGTGCCAGCAGTTGCGAGGGAGGGTACAGCTACGAGCAGTACTTC. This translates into CASSCEGGYSYEQYF.